This T cell receptor (beta chain) was observed in a study of T cell changes during pregnancy in multiple sclerosis. Measured with immunoSEQ multiplex PCR; TCRdb has only the in-frame clones, and not every one. This sample has about 100,000 clones, with approximately 90% found just once. The length of the CDR3 is 16 residues. CDR1 is KGHSH and CDR2 is LQKENI in the germline V gene. V lost 9 bases and J 4 bases, leaving 21 bases between the germline ends. The input for sequencing was peripheral blood, taken after pregnancy. V usage is TRBV18 and J usage is TRBJ2-2, with a weak D call TRBD2 (5 bases). This sequence originates from a female donor with multiple sclerosis, enrolled in a pregnancy study. The CDR3 loop reads CASSPEVLASTGELFF. As DNA, the CDR3 is TGTGCCAGTTCTCCAGAGGTCTTAGCGAGCACCGGGGAGCTGTTTTTT. Variable domain in full (rest from reference TRBV18 and TRBJ2-2): NAGVMQNPRHLVRRRGQEARLRCSPMKGHSHVYWYRQLPEEGLKFMVYLQKENIIDESGMPKERFSAEFPKEGPSILRIQQVVRGDSAAYFCASSPEVLASTGELFFGEGSRLTVL.